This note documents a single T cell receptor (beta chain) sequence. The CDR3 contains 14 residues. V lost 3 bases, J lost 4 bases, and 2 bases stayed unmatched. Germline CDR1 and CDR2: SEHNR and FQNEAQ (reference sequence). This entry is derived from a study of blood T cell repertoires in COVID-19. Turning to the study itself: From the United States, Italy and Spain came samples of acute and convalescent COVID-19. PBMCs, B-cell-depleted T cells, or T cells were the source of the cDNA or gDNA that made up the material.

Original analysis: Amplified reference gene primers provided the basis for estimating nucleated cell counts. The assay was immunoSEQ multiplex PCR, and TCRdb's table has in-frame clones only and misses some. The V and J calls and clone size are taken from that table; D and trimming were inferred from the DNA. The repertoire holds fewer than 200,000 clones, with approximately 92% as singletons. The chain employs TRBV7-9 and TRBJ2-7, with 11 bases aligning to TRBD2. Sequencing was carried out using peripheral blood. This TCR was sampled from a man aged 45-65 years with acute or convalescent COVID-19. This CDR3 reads CASSFGTSGYEQYV. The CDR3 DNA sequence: TGTGCCAGCAGCTTCGGGACTAGCGGTTACGAGCAGTACGTC.